The T cell receptor beta chain described here comes from a study of CD8+ T cells in alopecia areata. Whole-study context: Twice a day, 5 to 10 mg of oral tofacitinib was administered to treated patients. By percentage of affected scalp area, the severity of treated patients was scored.

The treatment: oral pan-JAK inhibitor, 5-10 mg twice daily. Peripheral blood, together with lesional scalp punch biopsies, was collected from alopecia areata patients. It was from PBMCs that CD4+ and CD8+ T cells were sorted. RNA extraction was followed by reverse transcription into cDNA, which acted as the sequencing template. This table comes from immunoSEQ multiplex PCR, and its TCRdb copy is limited to in-frame clones, with some not included. In the table there are around 290,000 clones, 55% to 75% of which are singletons. There are a few counts of this clone. Germline CDR1 is SNHLY and CDR2 is FYNNEI. V was shortened by 2 bases and J by 6 bases, with 9 bases between the two germline ends. The CDR3 is made up of 13 amino acids.

This receptor was taken from a human donor with alopecia areata. The starting material was CD4+ T cells sorted from blood, obtained at week 24, from a patient treated with tofacitinib. The V call is TRBV2, the J call TRBJ2-3; no firm D call. CDR3 coding DNA: TGTGCCAGCAGTGAACCCCTATTGGATACGCAGTATTTT. Residues: CASSEPLLDTQYF.